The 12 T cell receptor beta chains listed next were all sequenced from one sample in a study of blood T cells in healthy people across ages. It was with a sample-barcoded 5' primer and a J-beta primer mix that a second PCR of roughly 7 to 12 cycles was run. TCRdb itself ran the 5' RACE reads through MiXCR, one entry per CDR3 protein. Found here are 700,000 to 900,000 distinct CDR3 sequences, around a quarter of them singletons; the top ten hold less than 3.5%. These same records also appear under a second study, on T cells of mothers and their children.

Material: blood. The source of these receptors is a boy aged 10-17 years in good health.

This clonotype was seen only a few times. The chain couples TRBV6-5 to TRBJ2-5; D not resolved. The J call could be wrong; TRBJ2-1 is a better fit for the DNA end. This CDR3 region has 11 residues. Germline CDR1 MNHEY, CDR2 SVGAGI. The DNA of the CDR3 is TGTGCCAGCAGTGACTTGAATGAGCAGTTCTTC. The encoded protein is CASSDLNEQFF.

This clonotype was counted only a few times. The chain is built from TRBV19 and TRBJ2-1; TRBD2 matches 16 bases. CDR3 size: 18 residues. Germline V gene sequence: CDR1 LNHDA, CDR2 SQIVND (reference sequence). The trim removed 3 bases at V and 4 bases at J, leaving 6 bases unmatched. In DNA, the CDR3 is TGTGCCAGTAGTATGGGACTAGCGGGGGGGCCGAAGTACAATGAGCAGTTCTTC. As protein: CASSMGLAGGPKYNEQFF.

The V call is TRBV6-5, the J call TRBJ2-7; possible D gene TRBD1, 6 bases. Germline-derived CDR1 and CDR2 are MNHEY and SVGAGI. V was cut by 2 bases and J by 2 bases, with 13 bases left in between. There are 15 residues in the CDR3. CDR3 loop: CASSYQMTGPYEQYF. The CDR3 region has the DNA TGTGCCAGCAGTTACCAAATGACAGGCCCCTACGAGCAGTACTTC.

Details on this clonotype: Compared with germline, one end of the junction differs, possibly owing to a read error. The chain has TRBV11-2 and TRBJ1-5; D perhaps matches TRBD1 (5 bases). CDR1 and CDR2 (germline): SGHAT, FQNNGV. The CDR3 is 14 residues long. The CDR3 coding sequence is TGTGCCAGCAACTTAGAGGGGAACTTCCAGCCCCAGCATTTT. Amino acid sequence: CASNLEGNFQPQHF.

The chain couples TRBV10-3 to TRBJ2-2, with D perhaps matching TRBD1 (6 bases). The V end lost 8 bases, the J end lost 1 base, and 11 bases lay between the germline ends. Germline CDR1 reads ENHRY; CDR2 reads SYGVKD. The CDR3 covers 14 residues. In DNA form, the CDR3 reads TGTGCCATCGGTGGGGGCCTGAACACCGGGGAGCTGTTTTTT. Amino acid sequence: CAIGGGLNTGELFF.

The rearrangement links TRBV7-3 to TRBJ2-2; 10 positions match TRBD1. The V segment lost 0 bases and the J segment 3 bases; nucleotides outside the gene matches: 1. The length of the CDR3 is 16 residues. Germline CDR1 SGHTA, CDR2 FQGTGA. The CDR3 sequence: CASSLTGTGDTGELFF. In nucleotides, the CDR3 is TGTGCCAGCAGCTTAACCGGGACAGGGGACACCGGGGAGCTGTTTTTT. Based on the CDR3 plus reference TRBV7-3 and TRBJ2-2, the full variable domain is GAGVSQTPSNKVTEKGKYVELRCDPISGHTALYWYRQSLGQGPEFLIYFQGTGAADDSGLPNDRFFAVRPEGSVSTLKIQRTERGDSAVYLCASSLTGTGDTGELFFGEGSRLTVL.

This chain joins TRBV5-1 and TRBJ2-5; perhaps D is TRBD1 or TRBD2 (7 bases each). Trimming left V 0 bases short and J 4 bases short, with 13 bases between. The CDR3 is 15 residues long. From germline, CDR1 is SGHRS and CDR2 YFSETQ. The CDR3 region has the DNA TGCGCCAGCAGCTTGGGACAGGGAGGGCGAGAGACCCAGTACTTC. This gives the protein CASSLGQGGRETQYF.

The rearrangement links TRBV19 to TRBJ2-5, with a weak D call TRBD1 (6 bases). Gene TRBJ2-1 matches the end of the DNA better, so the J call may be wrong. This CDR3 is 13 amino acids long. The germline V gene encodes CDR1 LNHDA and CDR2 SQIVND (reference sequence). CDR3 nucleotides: TGTGCCAGTAGTAAGGGGGTGGAAAATGAGCAGTTCTTC. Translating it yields CASSKGVENEQFF.

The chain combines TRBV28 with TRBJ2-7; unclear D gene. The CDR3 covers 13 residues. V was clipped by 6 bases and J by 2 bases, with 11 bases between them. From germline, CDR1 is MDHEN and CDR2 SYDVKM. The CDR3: CASSRDEPYEQYF. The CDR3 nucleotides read TGTGCCAGCAGCCGTGACGAGCCCTACGAGCAGTACTTC.

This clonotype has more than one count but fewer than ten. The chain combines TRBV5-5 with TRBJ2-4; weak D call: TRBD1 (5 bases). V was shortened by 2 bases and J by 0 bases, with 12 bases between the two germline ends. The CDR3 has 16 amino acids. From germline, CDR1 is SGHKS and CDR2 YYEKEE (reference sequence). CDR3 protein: CASSLGVDLAKNIQYF. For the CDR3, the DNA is TGTGCCAGCAGCTTAGGGGTAGACCTAGCCAAAAACATTCAGTACTTC.

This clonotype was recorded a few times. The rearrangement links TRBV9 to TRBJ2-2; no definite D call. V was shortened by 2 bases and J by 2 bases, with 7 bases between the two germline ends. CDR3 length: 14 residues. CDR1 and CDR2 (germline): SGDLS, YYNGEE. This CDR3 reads CASSVSPNTGELFF. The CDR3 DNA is TGTGCCAGCAGCGTGTCTCCTAACACCGGGGAGCTGTTTTTT. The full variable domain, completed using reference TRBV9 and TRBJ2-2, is DSGVTQTPKHLITATGQRVTLRCSPRSGDLSVYWYQQSLDQGLQFLIQYYNGEERAKGNILERFSAQQFPDLHSELNLSSLELGDSALYFCASSVSPNTGELFFGEGSRLTVL.

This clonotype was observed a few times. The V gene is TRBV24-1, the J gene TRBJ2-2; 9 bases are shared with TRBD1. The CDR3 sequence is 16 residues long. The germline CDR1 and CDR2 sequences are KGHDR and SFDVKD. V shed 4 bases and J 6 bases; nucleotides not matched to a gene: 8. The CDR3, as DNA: TGTGCCACCAGTGACCCGACAGGGGGTTCTCCCGGGGAGCTGTTTTTT. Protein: CATSDPTGGSPGELFF.